The TCR beta chain described here comes from a study of glioma-infiltrating T cells. Overall study findings and caveats: Only very few CDR3 sequences appeared in both tissue and blood. Tissue-blood divergence was below expectation in non-neoplastic patients, above in gliomas.

There are 13 residues in the CDR3. J gave up 2 bases and V 4 bases, and 4 bases lay outside the gene matches. Looked up from germline, CDR1 is DFQATT and CDR2 is SNEGSKA (reference sequence). Note on this clonotype: Its antigen is as yet unknown.

TCR alpha and beta CDR3 regions were amplified from RNA using iRepertoire nested multiplex PCR. Tissue mRNA or PBMC total RNA, about 85-400 ng, went into one-step reverse transcription and amplification. TCRdb independently ran MiXCR on the multiplex PCR reads; one entry per CDR3 protein. The table shows roughly 16,000 distinct CDR3 sequences, with nearly 60% occurring only once. The V call is TRBV20-1, the J call TRBJ1-2; 7 bases map to TRBD1. The receptor's source is a human donor with low-grade glioma or glioblastoma, undergoing nonglioma brain surgery, or in good health (not recorded which). What was sequenced was glioma tissue, nonneoplastic brain tissue, or PBMCs (not recorded which). The CDR3 spells CSATQTGNYGYTF. The DNA of the CDR3 is TGCAGTGCTACCCAGACAGGGAACTATGGCTACACCTTC.